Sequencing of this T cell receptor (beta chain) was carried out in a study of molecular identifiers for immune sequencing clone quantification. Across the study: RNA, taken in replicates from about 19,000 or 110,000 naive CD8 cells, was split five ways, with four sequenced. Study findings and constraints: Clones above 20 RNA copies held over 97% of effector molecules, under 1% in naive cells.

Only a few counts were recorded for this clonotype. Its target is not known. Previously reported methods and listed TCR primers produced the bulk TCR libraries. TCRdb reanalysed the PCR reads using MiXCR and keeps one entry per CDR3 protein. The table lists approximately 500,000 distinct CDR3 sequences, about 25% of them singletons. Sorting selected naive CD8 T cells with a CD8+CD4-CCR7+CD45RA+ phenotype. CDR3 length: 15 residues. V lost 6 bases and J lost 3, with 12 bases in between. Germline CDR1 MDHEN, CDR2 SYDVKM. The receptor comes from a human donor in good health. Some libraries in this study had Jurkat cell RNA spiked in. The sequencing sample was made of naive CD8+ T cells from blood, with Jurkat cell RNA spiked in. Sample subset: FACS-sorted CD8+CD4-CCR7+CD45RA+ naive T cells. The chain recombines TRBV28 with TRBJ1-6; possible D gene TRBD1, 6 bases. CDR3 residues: CASRQTGRYNSPLHF. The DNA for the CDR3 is TGTGCCAGCAGACAAACAGGGCGCTATAATTCACCCCTCCACTTT.